This T cell receptor beta chain comes out of a study of blood T cell repertoires in COVID-19. Germline CDR1 MNHEY, CDR2 SVGAGI. CDR3 length: 14 residues. V gave up 8 bases and J gave up 6 bases, with 19 bases separating them. This clone turned up a few times. TCRdb's table, derived via immunoSEQ multiplex PCR, lists solely in-frame clones and lacks some. Of roughly 110,000 clones detected, 88% appear once; the ten largest clones hold 6.8%. Sequencing was performed on peripheral blood. J is TRBJ1-1 and V is TRBV6-5; D unresolved. This TCR was sampled from a man between 45 and 60 years old with active or convalescent COVID-19. In DNA, the CDR3 is TGTGCCAGCGGATCCCTACTCGAGGGTGCTGAAGCTTTCTTT. Protein product: CASGSLLEGAEAFF.